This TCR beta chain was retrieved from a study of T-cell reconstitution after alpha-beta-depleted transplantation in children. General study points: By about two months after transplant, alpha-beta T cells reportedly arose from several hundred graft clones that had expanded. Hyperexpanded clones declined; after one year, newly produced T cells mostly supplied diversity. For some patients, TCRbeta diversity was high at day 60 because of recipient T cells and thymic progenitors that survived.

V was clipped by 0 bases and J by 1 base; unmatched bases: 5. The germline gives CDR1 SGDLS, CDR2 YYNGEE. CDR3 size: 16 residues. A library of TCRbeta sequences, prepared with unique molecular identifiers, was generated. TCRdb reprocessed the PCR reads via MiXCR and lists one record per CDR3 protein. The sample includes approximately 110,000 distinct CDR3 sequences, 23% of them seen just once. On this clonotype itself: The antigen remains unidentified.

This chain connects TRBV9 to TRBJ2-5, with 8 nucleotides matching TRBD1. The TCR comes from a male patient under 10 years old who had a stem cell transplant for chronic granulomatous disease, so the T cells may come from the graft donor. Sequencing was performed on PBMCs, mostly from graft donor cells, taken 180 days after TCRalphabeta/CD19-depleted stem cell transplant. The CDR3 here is CASSVGQGSPQETQYF. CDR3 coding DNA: TGTGCCAGCAGCGTAGGACAGGGGTCCCCCCAAGAGACCCAGTACTTC.